Following are 2 T cell receptor beta chains from one sample sequenced in a study of T cell responses to AZD1222 COVID-19 vaccine. TCRdb keeps only in-frame clones here, not all; method: immunoSEQ multiplex PCR. This table holds 120,000 to 150,000 clones, over 85% found once. The sequenced sample was peripheral blood, obtained 28 days after the second AZD1222 dose. The receptors were sampled from an adult who received the AZD1222 COVID-19 vaccine.

In its sample, this clone was seen once. One end of the junction does not line up with germline, which may come from a read error. V gene TRBV6-1 combines with J gene TRBJ1-6; no firm D call. Germline V CDR1 and CDR2: MNHNS, SASEGT. The CDR3 covers 16 residues. The CDR3: CASSEPRGGSYSPLHF. DNA for the CDR3: TGTGCCAGCAGTGAACCCCGTGGAGGATCCTATTCTCCCCTCCACTTT.

In regard to this clone: The same CDR3 also results from other DNA sequences found in this sample. The genes are TRBV27 and TRBJ2-1; D is perhaps TRBD2 (6 bases). Germline CDR1 and CDR2: MNHEY and SMNVEV (reference sequence). V was pared by 3 bases and J by 7 bases, with 7 bases between. This CDR3 comprises 12 residues. The CDR3 loop is CASSFGGNEQFF. The CDR3 coding sequence is TGTGCCAGCAGTTTCGGGGGAAATGAGCAGTTCTTC.